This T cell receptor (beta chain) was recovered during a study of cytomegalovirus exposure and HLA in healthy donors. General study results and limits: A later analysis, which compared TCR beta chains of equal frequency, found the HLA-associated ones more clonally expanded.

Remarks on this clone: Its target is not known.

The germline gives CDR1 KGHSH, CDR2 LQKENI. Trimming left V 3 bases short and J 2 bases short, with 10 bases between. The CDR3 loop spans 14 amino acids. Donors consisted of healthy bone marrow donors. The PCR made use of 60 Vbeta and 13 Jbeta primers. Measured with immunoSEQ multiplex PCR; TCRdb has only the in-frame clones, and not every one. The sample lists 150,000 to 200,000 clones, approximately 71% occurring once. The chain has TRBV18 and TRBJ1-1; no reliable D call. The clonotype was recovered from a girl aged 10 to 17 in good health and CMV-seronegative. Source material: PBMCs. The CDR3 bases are TGTGCCAGCTCACCGAAACAGACAAACACTGAAGCTTTCTTT. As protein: CASSPKQTNTEAFF.